Listed here are 19 T cell receptor beta chains from one sample, sequenced in a study of spatial heterogeneity in lung cancer. Study results and caveats: Counts that tracked tumor mutation counts were those of expanded intratumoral alpha and beta TCRs.

TCRdb re-derived calls from the 5' RACE reads in MiXCR, one entry per CDR3 protein. The table shows some 5,900 distinct CDR3 sequences, with roughly 7.4% occurring only once. Described time point: sample taken at primary tumor resection. Antigens of these TCRs are unknown. Source: lung tumor tissue, taken at surgery. Receptors were obtained from a female donor with early-stage non-small cell lung cancer.

The chain uses TRBV20-1 and TRBJ2-7; TRBD2 matches 14 bases. Trimming took 5 bases from V and 0 from J; bases not matched to a gene: 0. Germline CDR1 is DFQATT and CDR2 is SNEGSKA (reference sequence). CDR3 size: 14 residues. CDR3 in amino acids: CSAGLAGGSYEQYF. CDR3 bases: TGCAGTGCTGGACTAGCGGGGGGCTCCTACGAGCAGTACTTC.

In regard to this clonotype: A much larger clone lies a single base off, so this may be a read error. Since the CDR3 does not end with the conserved phenylalanine or tryptophan, this likely comes from a read error. The chain couples TRBV29-1 to TRBJ2-5; tentative D call: TRBD2 (6 bases). Germline values: CDR1 SQVTM, CDR2 ANQGSEA. The CDR3 totals 14 residues. The V and J ends lost 7 bases and 1 base respectively, with 16 bases between them. The CDR3 sequence is CSAGLLAPQETQYL. The CDR3 DNA follows: TGCAGCGCTGGACTACTGGCGCCCCAAGAGACCCAGTACCTC.

The V and J genes are TRBV29-1 and TRBJ2-2; tentative D call: TRBD1 (8 bases). The CDR3 runs 17 residues. Trimming shortened V by 3 bases and J by 0 bases, and 17 bases separated the two germline ends. The germline V gene has CDR1 SQVTM and CDR2 ANQGSEA. DNA for the CDR3: TGCAGCGTTGAGGGGGGGACAGGCTATACGAACACCGGGGAGCTGTTTTTT. As protein: CSVEGGTGYTNTGELFF.

At least ten counts were recorded for this clonotype. The rearrangement links TRBV29-1 to TRBJ2-5; 7 bases match TRBD2. V was pared by 4 bases and J by 5 bases, with 7 bases of the junction left unmatched. The CDR3 sequence is 13 residues long. Germline CDR1 SQVTM, CDR2 ANQGSEA. The CDR3 region has the DNA TGCAGCGTTGTTGCGGGAGTTTCCGAGACCCAGTACTTC. Translation gives CSVVAGVSETQYF.

In its sample, this clonotype was seen many times. The rearrangement uses TRBV11-2 and TRBJ2-1; TRBD1 is a possible D gene (5 bases). Trimming removed 5 bases at V and 4 bases at J, with 9 bases between. Germline V gene sequence: CDR1 SGHAT, CDR2 FQNNGV. CDR3 length equals 13 residues. The CDR3 DNA is TGTGCCAGCAGCCCCGACAGTTACAATGAGCAGTTCTTC. It codes for CASSPDSYNEQFF.

This clonotype is categorized as medium-sized. V and J are TRBV20-1 and TRBJ2-5; the match to TRBD2 covers 8 bases. Germline V lookup: CDR1 DFQATT, CDR2 SNEGSKA (reference sequence). The CDR3 sequence is 16 residues long. The J segment lost 0 bases and the V segment lost 5 bases, leaving 11 bases of the junction unmatched. CDR3 coding DNA: TGCAGTGCTCTCGTTACTAGCGGAGGGTACCAAGAGACCCAGTACTTC. Translated, it gives CSALVTSGGYQETQYF.

J is TRBJ2-2 and V is TRBV12-3 or TRBV12-4; perhaps TRBD2 as D (5 bases). Trimming removed 3 bases from V and 7 bases from J, with 15 bases in between. This CDR3 spans 15 amino acids. CDR3 nucleotide sequence: TGTGCCAGCAGTTTTGGGCAGCCGGGAAGCGGGGAGCTGTTTTTT. It yields the protein CASSFGQPGSGELFF.

In this sample, this clonotype is medium-sized. The chain employs TRBV20-1 and TRBJ1-2, with D perhaps TRBD1 (6 bases). Germline CDR1 and CDR2: DFQATT and SNEGSKA (reference sequence). This CDR3 has 16 amino acids. V was clipped by 0 bases and J by 2 bases, with 16 bases between them. In DNA form, the CDR3 reads TGCAGTGCTAGAGACCTACAGGGAAGGTGGAACTATGGCTACACCTTC. Protein product: CSARDLQGRWNYGYTF.

This clonotype is termed medium-sized. CDR3 bases: TGCGCCAGCAGCCAAGATACCCTCAGGGGCCCTTCGAATTCGGAGCAGTTCTTC. It translates to CASSQDTLRGPSNSEQFF. This chain connects TRBV4-3 to TRBJ2-1; a weak D match, TRBD1 (6 bases). Trimming pared 0 bases from V and 10 bases from J, leaving 25 bases between. This CDR3 region has 18 residues. Looked up from germline, CDR1 is LGHNA and CDR2 is YSLEER.

At least ten counts were recorded for this clonotype. The chain joins TRBV29-1 to TRBJ1-1, with D unresolved. The CDR3 totals 13 residues. Trimming left V 2 bases short and J 4 bases short, with 11 bases between. Germline CDR1 reads SQVTM; CDR2 reads ANQGSEA. The CDR3 loop is CSVESQKGTEAFF. The CDR3 nucleotides are TGCAGCGTTGAATCACAGAAGGGCACTGAAGCTTTCTTT.

This clonotype was seen ten or more times. The DNA of the CDR3 is TGTGCCACCGCGGGGGGCACAGATACGCAGTATTTT. This sequence encodes CATAGGTDTQYF. The chain couples TRBV12-3 or TRBV12-4 to TRBJ2-3, with TRBD2 matching over 7 bases. V lost 10 bases, J lost 1 base, and 2 bases stayed unmatched. This CDR3 has 12 residues.

This clonotype came up many times. The V gene is TRBV7-9, the J gene TRBJ2-3; D is undetermined. Germline V gives CDR1 SEHNR, CDR2 FQNEAQ (reference sequence). The CDR3 sequence is 12 residues long. V was trimmed by 2 bases and J by 4 bases, leaving 4 bases between them. The CDR3 nucleotides read TGTGCCAGCAGCTTAACAGCAGATACGCAGTATTTT. Translation gives CASSLTADTQYF.

Sample share makes this clonotype medium-sized. This chain uses TRBV10-3 with TRBJ2-5, with D perhaps TRBD1 (6 bases). CDR1 and CDR2 (germline): ENHRY, SYGVKD. The CDR3 length is 13 residues. V lost 5 bases and J lost 2, with 9 bases in between. This CDR3 reads CAISLTGQETQYF. CDR3 sequence (DNA): TGTGCCATCAGTCTTACAGGGCAAGAGACCCAGTACTTC.

This clonotype ranks as medium-sized. V gene TRBV28 combines with J gene TRBJ1-5, with 7 bases identical to TRBD1. The germline CDR1 and CDR2 sequences are MDHEN and SYDVKM. This CDR3 spans 15 amino acids. V dropped 2 bases and J dropped 4; count of bases not matched to a gene: 5. The CDR3 DNA follows: TGTGCCAGCAGTTTAAATACAGGGGTGAATCAGCCCCAGCATTTT. Its protein is CASSLNTGVNQPQHF.

The chain couples TRBV2 to TRBJ2-7; D may be TRBD2 (6 bases). In germline, CDR1 is SNHLY, CDR2 FYNNEI. Trimming left V 5 bases short and J 6 bases short, with 17 bases between. The CDR3 loop spans 14 amino acids. CDR3 in DNA: TGTGCCAGCAGTACCCAGGCGGGGAGCGCCGAGCAGTACTTC. Translated: CASSTQAGSAEQYF.

This clonotype is deemed medium-sized. This sequence joins TRBV6-2 or TRBV6-3 and TRBJ2-1; D is undetermined. V lost 6 bases to trimming and J lost 3 bases, with 15 bases between them. This CDR3 has 15 amino acids. Germline V gene lookup returns CDR1 MNHEY and CDR2 SVGEGT. The CDR3 is CASRRDPSVYNEQFF. In DNA, the CDR3 is TGTGCCAGCAGGCGCGACCCCTCCGTCTACAATGAGCAGTTCTTC.

By share of the sample, this clonotype is medium-sized (0.01 to 0.1%). The chain carries TRBV20-1 and TRBJ1-5, with 8 bases that match TRBD1. The CDR3 is made up of 13 amino acids. Germline CDR1 is DFQATT and CDR2 is SNEGSKA (reference sequence). With 3 bases clipped from V and 6 bases from J, the junction kept 4 bases outside the gene matches. As DNA, the CDR3 is TGCAGTGCTAGTCGCGACAGGGGTCAGCCCCAGCATTTT. Encoded protein: CSASRDRGQPQHF.

This clonotype came up a few times. The CDR3 DNA sequence: TGCAGTGCTGCTACACACCTGCTAGCGGGTAAAAACATTCAGTACTTC. As protein: CSAATHLLAGKNIQYF. The chain has TRBV20-1 and TRBJ2-4; 8 bases fit TRBD2. The CDR3 extends over 16 amino acids. Germline V gene lookup returns CDR1 DFQATT and CDR2 SNEGSKA (reference sequence). The trim removed 5 bases at V and 4 bases at J, leaving 13 bases unmatched.

The genes are TRBV23-1 and TRBJ2-7; TRBD2 is a possible D gene (7 bases). TRBV23-1 is an open reading frame, and its role is uncertain. The CDR3 extends over 15 amino acids. The ends were cut back, 4 bases at V and 2 bases at J, with 15 bases in the middle. CDR3 in amino acids: CASSPSPRGPYEQYF. For the CDR3, the DNA is TGCGCCAGCAGTCCCTCACCGCGGGGGCCCTACGAGCAGTACTTC.